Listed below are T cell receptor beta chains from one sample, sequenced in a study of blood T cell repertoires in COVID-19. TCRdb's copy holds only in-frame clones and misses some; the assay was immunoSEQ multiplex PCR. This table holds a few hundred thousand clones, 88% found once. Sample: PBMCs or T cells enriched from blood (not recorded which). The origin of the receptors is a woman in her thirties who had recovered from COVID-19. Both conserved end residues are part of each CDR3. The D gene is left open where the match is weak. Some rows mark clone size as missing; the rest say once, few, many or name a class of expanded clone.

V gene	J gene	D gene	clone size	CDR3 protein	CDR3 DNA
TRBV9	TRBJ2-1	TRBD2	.	CASSVGAGFAYNEQFF	TGTGCCAGCAGCGTAGGAGCGGGGTTCGCCTACAATGAGCAGTTCTTC
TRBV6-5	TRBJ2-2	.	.	CASSHTRNTGELFF	TGTGCCAGCAGCCACACACGGAACACCGGGGAGCTGTTTTTT
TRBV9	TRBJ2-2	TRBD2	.	CASSLQTSGASNTGELFF	TGTGCCAGCAGCCTCCAGACTAGCGGGGCTAGTAACACCGGGGAGCTGTTTTTT
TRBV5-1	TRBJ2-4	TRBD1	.	CASSLAGGMDRVQYF	TGCGCCAGCAGCTTGGCTGGAGGGATGGACAGGGTACAGTACTTC
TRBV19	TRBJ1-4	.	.	CASSAGPFNEKLFF	TGTGCCAGTAGTGCTGGGCCATTTAATGAAAAACTGTTTTTT
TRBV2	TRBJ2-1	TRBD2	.	CASKNREAPNEQFF	TGTGCCAGCAAAAATCGGGAGGCCCCCAATGAGCAGTTCTTC
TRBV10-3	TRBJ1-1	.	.	CAISIVGNTEAFF	TGTGCCATCAGTATCGTCGGTAACACTGAAGCTTTCTTT
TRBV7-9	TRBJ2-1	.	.	CASSSTTGPYNEQFF	TGTGCCAGCAGCTCCACCACAGGGCCCTACAATGAGCAGTTCTTC
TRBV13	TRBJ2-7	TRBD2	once	CASSSSGRTTYEQYF	TGTGCCAGCAGCTCGTCCGGGAGGACAACCTACGAGCAGTACTTC
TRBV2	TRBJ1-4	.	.	CASSGGGNNEKLFF	TGTGCCAGCAGTGGCGGCGGAAATAATGAAAAACTGTTTTTT
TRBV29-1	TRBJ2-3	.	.	CSVEGGKGADTQYF	TGCAGCGTTGAAGGGGGGAAGGGGGCAGATACGCAGTATTTT
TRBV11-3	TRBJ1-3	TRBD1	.	CASSDIGTGRNTIYF	TGTGCCAGCAGCGATATAGGGACAGGCCGAAACACCATATATTTT
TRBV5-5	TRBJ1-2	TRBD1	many	CASSFDGQGNYGYTF	TGTGCCAGCAGCTTTGATGGACAGGGCAACTATGGCTACACCTTC
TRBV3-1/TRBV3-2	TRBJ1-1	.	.	CASSPVAMTEAFF	TGTGCCAGCAGCCCTGTTGCTATGACTGAAGCTTTCTTT
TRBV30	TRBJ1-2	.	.	CAWIGEGSSVMNGYTF	TGTGCCTGGATAGGGGAGGGAAGTTCCGTTATGAATGGCTACACCTTC
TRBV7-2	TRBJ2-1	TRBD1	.	CASSQGGHNEQFF	TGTGCCAGCAGCCAAGGGGGCCACAATGAGCAGTTCTTC
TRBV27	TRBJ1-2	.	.	CASSPLRGSYGYTF	TGTGCCAGCAGTCCCCTTAGGGGGAGCTATGGCTACACCTTC
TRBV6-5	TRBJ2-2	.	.	CASRGRNTGELFF	TGTGCCAGCAGGGGCAGGAACACCGGGGAGCTGTTTTTT